Shown below are 30 T cell receptor beta chains from a single sample sequenced in a study of blood T cell repertoires in COVID-19. Data came from immunoSEQ multiplex PCR; TCRdb stores just in-frame clones and leaves some out. The table records roughly 46,000 clones, over 80% of them present only once. Sequencing used peripheral blood. These receptors came from a human donor in a cohort sampled during active COVID-19.

This clone was recorded once. The gene calls are TRBV5-1 and TRBJ2-3; 13 positions match TRBD2. This CDR3 spans 16 amino acids. J lost 5 bases, V lost 4 bases, and 7 bases had no gene match. CDR1 is SGHRS and CDR2 is YFSETQ in the germline V gene. CDR3: CASSQGLAGNLDTQYF. The CDR3, as DNA: TGCGCCAGCAGCCAGGGACTAGCGGGGAATTTAGATACGCAGTATTTT.

The V gene is TRBV2, the J gene TRBJ1-1, with D uncertain. Germline CDR1 reads SNHLY; CDR2 reads FYNNEI. Deletions cut 6 bases from V and 0 bases from J, with 8 bases between. This CDR3 region has 13 residues. The CDR3 protein is CASSGVMNTEAFF. CDR3 nucleotide sequence: TGTGCCAGCAGCGGGGTCATGAACACTGAAGCTTTCTTT. The full variable domain, its missing parts supplied by reference TRBV2 and TRBJ1-1, is EPEVTQTPSHQVTQMGQEVILRCVPISNHLYFYWYRQILGQKVEFLVSFYNNEISEKSEIFDDQFSVERPDGSNFTLKIRSTKLEDSAMYFCASSGVMNTEAFFGQGTRLTVV.

The J gene is TRBJ1-4, the V gene TRBV10-3; D remains ambiguous. Between the trimmed V and J ends, which lost 5 bases and 8 bases, there was a span of 15 bases. CDR1 and CDR2 (germline): ENHRY, SYGVKD. This CDR3 is built from 14 residues. The CDR3 sequence is CAISQTGSEEKLFF. Here the CDR3 DNA reads TGTGCCATCAGTCAAACGGGGAGTGAGGAAAAACTGTTTTTT.

The chain has TRBV3-1 (or the pseudogene TRBV3-2) and TRBJ2-7; D is unresolved. Germline CDR1 reads LGHDT; CDR2 reads YNNKEL (reference sequence). V was shortened by 3 bases and J by 3 bases, with 9 bases between the two germline ends. The length of the CDR3 is 13 residues. The CDR3 is CASSHSFYYEQYF. CDR3 DNA sequence: TGTGCCAGCAGCCATTCCTTCTACTACGAGCAGTACTTC.

The chain combines TRBV29-1 with TRBJ2-1, with 7 bases matching TRBD2. The germline CDR1 and CDR2 sequences are SQVTM and ANQGSEA. The CDR3 consists of 12 residues. Trimming took 5 bases from V and 3 from J; bases not matched to a gene: 1. The CDR3 sequence is CSVKRDYNEQFF. The CDR3 DNA is TGCAGCGTTAAGCGGGACTACAATGAGCAGTTCTTC.

The chain carries TRBV6-1 and TRBJ1-1, with TRBD1 matching 8 bases. The CDR3 has 14 residues. CDR1 is MNHNS, CDR2 SASEGT, per germline. V gave up 3 bases and J gave up 8 bases; unmatched junction bases: 8. CDR3 nucleotides: TGTGCCAGCAGTGAGAGGGACAGGCTATTGGAAGCTTTCTTT. Its protein product is CASSERDRLLEAFF.

This clone was counted once. The rearrangement uses TRBV19 and TRBJ2-7, with D maybe TRBD2 (5 bases). The CDR3 contains 12 residues. Looked up from germline, CDR1 is LNHDA and CDR2 is SQIVND (reference sequence). Deletions cut 8 bases from V and 5 bases from J, with 13 bases between. CDR3 loop: CASGSLWNEQYF. The CDR3 DNA sequence: TGTGCCAGTGGGAGTTTGTGGAACGAGCAGTACTTC.

The V and J genes are TRBV6-2 or TRBV6-3 and TRBJ1-5, with TRBD1 identical over 10 bases. Unmatched junction bases numbered 1, after V lost 5 bases and J lost 0 bases. This CDR3 region has 15 residues. Germline CDR1 MNHEY, CDR2 SVGEGT. CDR3 amino acids: CASSGTGVSNQPQHF. The CDR3 DNA follows: TGTGCCAGCAGTGGGACAGGGGTTAGCAATCAGCCCCAGCATTTT.

V is TRBV9 and J is TRBJ1-2; 9 positions match TRBD1. Germline values: CDR1 SGDLS, CDR2 YYNGEE. V was clipped by 3 bases and J by 4 bases; unmatched bases: 4. The CDR3 covers 14 residues. CDR3 loop: CASSAGQGSYGYTF. CDR3 sequence (DNA): TGTGCCAGCAGCGCGGGACAGGGATCCTATGGCTACACCTTC.

The rearrangement joins TRBV19 to TRBJ2-7; D is undetermined. Per the germline V gene, CDR1 is LNHDA and CDR2 is SQIVND (reference sequence). This CDR3 is built from 15 residues. V shed 5 bases and J shed 0 bases, with 14 bases lying between them. CDR3: CASSPRTEVSYEQYF. DNA for the CDR3: TGTGCCAGTAGTCCGAGAACTGAGGTCTCCTACGAGCAGTACTTC.

This sequence joins TRBV18 and TRBJ2-7, with TRBD1 identical over 8 bases. The CDR3 is made up of 14 amino acids. Germline-derived CDR1 and CDR2 are KGHSH and LQKENI. V shed 6 bases, J shed 5 bases, and the junction held 9 bases outside the gene matches. The CDR3 sequence: CASSLRDRGDEQYF. CDR3 coding DNA: TGTGCCAGCTCTCTACGAGACAGGGGCGACGAGCAGTACTTC. Filled out from reference TRBV18 and TRBJ2-7, the complete variable domain reads NAGVMQNPRHLVRRRGQEARLRCSPMKGHSHVYWYRQLPEEGLKFMVYLQKENIIDESGMPKERFSAEFPKEGPSILRIQQVVRGDSAAYFCASSLRDRGDEQYFGPGTRLTVT.

This clone came up once. The chain recombines TRBV18 with TRBJ1-2; D remains unclear. V was clipped by 6 bases and J by 0 bases, with 8 bases between them. The CDR3 spans 13 residues. Germline V gene lookup returns CDR1 KGHSH and CDR2 LQKENI. This CDR3 reads CASSQGANYGYTF. CDR3 nucleotide sequence: TGTGCCAGCTCGCAAGGAGCTAACTATGGCTACACCTTC.

The chain couples TRBV2 to TRBJ2-7; unclear D gene. In germline, CDR1 is SNHLY, CDR2 FYNNEI. V gave up 0 bases and J gave up 2 bases, with 5 bases separating them. This CDR3 spans 13 amino acids. The CDR3, as DNA: TGTGCCAGCAGTGAAGCGGGCGCCTACGAGCAGTACTTC. The encoded protein is CASSEAGAYEQYF.

A single count supports this clone. This sequence joins TRBV28 and TRBJ1-4; the match to TRBD1 covers 7 bases. With 4 bases clipped from V and 7 bases from J, the junction kept 9 bases outside the gene matches. The germline gives CDR1 MDHEN, CDR2 SYDVKM. CDR3 length equals 15 residues. The CDR3: CASSSPTGRREKLFF. The CDR3 region has the DNA TGTGCCAGCAGTTCTCCGACAGGGAGGCGTGAAAAACTGTTTTTT.

As for this clone: Compared with germline, one end of the junction differs, possibly owing to a read error. This chain uses TRBV30 with TRBJ1-3, with D maybe TRBD1 (5 bases). The CDR3 runs to 13 residues. Germline assignment: CDR1 GTSNPN and CDR2 SVGIG (reference sequence). The CDR3 DNA follows: TGTGTCTGGAGTCACCCGGGGGGGAACACCATATATTTT. Its translation is CVWSHPGGNTIYF.

The chain carries TRBV5-4 and TRBJ2-7; D perhaps matches TRBD1 (5 bases). There are 13 residues in the CDR3. Trimming pared 4 bases from V and 3 bases from J, leaving 11 bases between. Germline V gene sequence: CDR1 SGHNT, CDR2 YYREEE (reference sequence). The CDR3 DNA reads as TGTGCCAGCAGCGATGACAGCAACTACGAGCAGTACTTC. Translating it yields CASSDDSNYEQYF.

The chain carries TRBV9 and TRBJ2-5; TRBD1 is a possible D gene (6 bases). CDR1 and CDR2 (germline): SGDLS, YYNGEE. Trimming pared 4 bases from V and 4 bases from J, leaving 17 bases between. The CDR3 consists of 15 residues. This CDR3 reads CASSPHQMGAETQYF. The CDR3 coding sequence is TGTGCCAGCAGCCCCCACCAAATGGGGGCAGAGACCCAGTACTTC.

V is TRBV6-2 or TRBV6-3 and J is TRBJ2-7; the match to TRBD2 covers 7 bases. The CDR3 runs to 16 residues. The J segment lost 3 bases and the V segment lost 2 bases, leaving 10 bases of the junction unmatched. The germline gives CDR1 MNHEY, CDR2 SVGEGT. The CDR3 DNA is TGTGCCAGCAGTTACGCCAAGACTAGCCGCGACTACGAGCAGTACTTC. This translates into CASSYAKTSRDYEQYF.

The chain joins TRBV11-2 to TRBJ2-7; 12 bases map to TRBD2. Germline V CDR1 and CDR2: SGHAT, FQNNGV. The CDR3 consists of 16 residues. J gave up 2 bases and V 0 bases, and 2 bases lay outside the gene matches. The DNA for the CDR3 is TGTGCCAGCAGCTTAGAGGCTAGCGGGGGGGCCTACGAGCAGTACTTC. Translation gives CASSLEASGGAYEQYF.

This clone occurred a few times. The V call is TRBV7-3, the J call TRBJ1-5, with a tentative D call TRBD1 (5 bases). CDR1 is SGHTA and CDR2 is FQGTGA in the germline V gene. The CDR3 length is 13 residues. Trimming pared 5 bases from V and 7 bases from J, leaving 12 bases between. CDR3 sequence (DNA): TGTGCCAGCAGCGCCGGTAGGGGACAGCCCCAGCATTTT. This gives the protein CASSAGRGQPQHF.

In its sample, this clone was seen a few times. V usage is TRBV10-1 and J usage is TRBJ1-6; 7 bases line up with TRBD1. V was pared by 6 bases and J by 9 bases, with 8 bases of the junction left unmatched. The germline V gene encodes CDR1 WNHNN and CDR2 SYGVQD (reference sequence). This CDR3 is 14 amino acids long. This chain's CDR3 is CASSRQGEGSPLHF. The CDR3 region has the DNA TGCGCCAGCAGCCGACAGGGAGAAGGTTCACCCCTCCACTTT.

The table lists this clone with a count of one. V is TRBV6-5 and J is TRBJ2-3; D is perhaps TRBD1 (5 bases). CDR3 size: 12 residues. Germline CDR1 MNHEY, CDR2 SVGAGI. Trimming removed 6 bases at V and 4 bases at J, with 8 bases between. In nucleotides, the CDR3 is TGTGCCAGCAGCCAGGGTGCAGATACGCAGTATTTT. It encodes CASSQGADTQYF.

The chain is built from TRBV27 and TRBJ1-2; D possibly corresponds to TRBD1 (6 bases). The germline V and J ends were trimmed by 5 bases and 4 bases, with 11 bases remaining between them. CDR1 and CDR2 from the germline V gene are MNHEY and SMNVEV (reference sequence). The CDR3 contains 13 residues. This CDR3 reads CASSIQGLYGYTF. The CDR3 region has the DNA TGTGCCAGCAGTATACAGGGCCTCTATGGCTACACCTTC.

This chain uses TRBV28 with TRBJ2-7, with 8 bases fitting TRBD2. With 4 bases clipped from V and 6 bases from J, the junction kept 38 bases outside the gene matches. The CDR3 runs 24 residues. Germline loops: CDR1 MDHEN, CDR2 SYDVKM. CDR3 loop: CASSSDARADWVLRREGHRGEQYF. Written as DNA, the CDR3 is TGTGCCAGCAGTTCCGATGCGCGCGCGGACTGGGTCCTACGACGGGAGGGCCATCGTGGCGAGCAGTACTTC.

The chain carries TRBV28 and TRBJ1-2, with D hard to call. CDR1 is MDHEN, CDR2 SYDVKM, per germline. The CDR3 length is 12 residues. V lost 4 bases to trimming and J lost 7 bases, with 10 bases between them. DNA of the CDR3: TGTGCCAGCAGTTCGTTAATATTTGGCTACACCTTC. Translation: CASSSLIFGYTF.

This clone was observed a few times. V is TRBV7-3 and J is TRBJ2-7, with a weak D call TRBD1 (6 bases). The V gene lost 2 bases and the J gene lost 4 bases, with 15 bases spanning the gap. CDR1 SGHTA and CDR2 FQGTGA come from the germline V gene. CDR3 size: 15 residues. CDR3 bases: TGTGCCAGCAGCTTAGGCCTAGGGACACCTTACGAGCAGTACTTC. It translates to CASSLGLGTPYEQYF.

The chain combines TRBV7-9 with TRBJ2-7; D call uncertain. The CDR3 has 14 residues. Deletions cut 1 base from V and 3 bases from J, with 10 bases between. Germline V lookup: CDR1 SEHNR, CDR2 FQNEAQ (reference sequence). The CDR3 region has the DNA TGTGCCAGCAGCTTAGTGTACCCAGGCTACGAGCAGTACTTC. This translates into CASSLVYPGYEQYF. The full variable domain, in which reference TRBV7-9 and TRBJ2-7 provide the parts outside the CDR3, is DTGVSQNPRHKITKRGQNVTFRCDPISEHNRLYWYRQTLGQGPEFLTYFQNEAQLEKSRLLSDRFSAERPKGSFSTLEIQRTEQGDSAMYLCASSLVYPGYEQYFGPGTRLTVT.

The rearrangement links TRBV27 to TRBJ1-3; 7 nucleotides line up with TRBD1. The CDR3 has 15 residues. With 2 bases clipped from V and 3 bases from J, the junction kept 4 bases outside the gene matches. Germline CDR1 MNHEY, CDR2 SMNVEV (reference sequence). CDR3 DNA sequence: TGTGCCAGCAGTTTAGGTGGGACAGTTGGAAACACCATATATTTT. Protein: CASSLGGTVGNTIYF.

This chain links TRBV15 with TRBJ2-7; TRBD2 might be the D (6 bases). The CDR3 extends over 14 amino acids. Germline CDR1 reads LNHNV; CDR2 reads YYDKDF (reference sequence). The germline V and J ends were trimmed by 5 bases and 2 bases, with 13 bases remaining between them. The CDR3 region is CATSPSEGPYEQYF. CDR3 nucleotides: TGTGCCACCAGCCCTTCGGAGGGCCCCTACGAGCAGTACTTC.

The rearrangement joins TRBV7-8 to TRBJ2-7; D unresolved. The CDR3 length is 13 residues. CDR1 SGHVS and CDR2 FQNEAQ come from the germline V gene. The germline V and J ends were trimmed by 5 bases and 3 bases, with 11 bases remaining between them. In nucleotides, the CDR3 is TGTGCCAGCAGCGAAGCACAGTACTACGAGCAGTACTTC. It encodes CASSEAQYYEQYF.